These 14 T cell receptor beta chains were all obtained from the same sample, sequenced in a study of Graves' ophthalmopathy and Graves' hyperthyroidism (dated by TCRdb to the late 2010s). The run used an Illumina HiSeq 2000. TCR beta CDR3 regions were amplified from RNA transcripts for repertoire sequencing. The first round was an RT-PCR using HTBI primers with the Qiagen OneStep RT-PCR kit, and this first round was followed by a second-round multiplex PCR, then size selection and purification. TCRdb reprocessing: public reads trimmed at Q25 with fastp, clones called with MiXCR, in-frame beta chains kept. Rows are combined by CDR3 protein, so each entry shows the most common genes and DNA. This sample lists some 170,000 distinct CDR3 sequences; approximately 40% were detected once. 8% to 10% of the sample belongs to the ten largest clones. The sample consisted of peripheral blood. The receptors here all came from a man aged 25 to 40 with Graves' ophthalmopathy. Donor details come from another sample of the same person, matched by shared clones.

The rearrangement links TRBV6-1 to TRBJ1-1; D is unresolved. Between the trimmed V and J ends, which lost 8 bases and 1 base, there was a span of 8 bases. Germline lookup yields CDR1 MNHNS and CDR2 SASEGT. The length of the CDR3 is 12 residues. The CDR3 protein is CASERGNTEAFF. For the CDR3, the DNA is TGTGCCAGCGAGCGGGGGAACACTGAAGCTTTCTTT.

The J gene is TRBJ1-6, the V gene TRBV27; no clear D. This CDR3 is 15 amino acids long. Per germline, CDR1 MNHEY and CDR2 SMNVEV (reference sequence). Trimming took off 2 bases at V and 9 bases at J, with 14 bases between the two ends. The CDR3 sequence: CASSLGEGLGSPLHF. CDR3 nucleotides: TGTGCCAGCAGTTTAGGGGAAGGGCTGGGTTCACCCCTCCACTTT.

Only one count was recorded for this clonotype. The J gene is TRBJ1-2, the V gene TRBV27; 9 bases agree with TRBD1. V trimming: 4 bases; J trimming: 2 bases; junction bases outside the gene matches: 5. The CDR3 totals 15 residues. The germline V gene encodes CDR1 MNHEY and CDR2 SMNVEV (reference sequence). The CDR3: CASSSQGADNYGYTF. The CDR3 coding sequence is TGTGCCAGCAGTTCACAGGGGGCGGACAACTATGGCTACACCTTC.

The chain joins TRBV20-1 to TRBJ1-5; no clear D gene. The CDR3 is 13 residues long. V lost 6 bases, J lost 0 bases, and 9 bases lay in between. The germline V gene has CDR1 DFQATT and CDR2 SNEGSKA (reference sequence). CDR3 sequence reads: CSAPDHSNQPQHF. The CDR3 bases are TGCAGTGCCCCAGACCATAGCAATCAGCCCCAGCATTTT.

This clonotype was recorded many times. The rearrangement links TRBV19 to TRBJ1-2; a weak D match, TRBD1 (6 bases). The CDR3 runs 14 residues. Trimming took off 7 bases at V and 3 bases at J, with 15 bases between the two ends. CDR1 is LNHDA, CDR2 SQIVND, per germline (reference sequence). The CDR3 loop is CASIRTVSDYGYTF. CDR3 nucleotide sequence: TGTGCCAGTATCCGGACAGTCTCAGACTATGGCTACACCTTC.

This clonotype was counted many times. The V call is TRBV20-1, the J call TRBJ2-7; D may correspond to TRBD1 or TRBD2 (5 bases each). In germline, CDR1 is DFQATT, CDR2 SNEGSKA (reference sequence). The CDR3 is 16 amino acids. V was shortened by 0 bases and J by 9 bases, with 24 bases between the two germline ends. The CDR3 reads CSAREIQGGLPRGQYF. CDR3 DNA: TGCAGTGCTAGAGAGATTCAAGGTGGTCTTCCGAGGGGGCAGTACTTC.

This clonotype occurred many times. CDR3 sequence reads: CATSDWVRDRVDGARQPQHF. The CDR3 DNA reads TGTGCCACCAGTGATTGGGTCCGGGACAGGGTAGACGGGGCTAGGCAGCCCCAGCATTTT. V gene TRBV24-1 combines with J gene TRBJ1-5; 9 bases agree with TRBD1. Losses at the gene ends were 2 bases for V and 7 bases for J; bases not matched to a gene: 20. The CDR3 loop spans 20 amino acids. Germline lookup yields CDR1 KGHDR and CDR2 SFDVKD.

There are many counts of this clonotype. This chain joins TRBV27 and TRBJ1-1; no reliable D call. The CDR3 covers 13 residues. In germline, CDR1 is MNHEY, CDR2 SMNVEV (reference sequence). Trimming removed 4 bases at V and 2 bases at J, with 8 bases between. Here the CDR3 reads CASSYSRNTEAFF. CDR3 coding DNA: TGTGCCAGCAGTTATAGCAGAAACACTGAAGCTTTCTTT.

The chain combines TRBV19 with TRBJ1-1, with a weak D call TRBD1 (5 bases). Germline-derived CDR1 and CDR2 are LNHDA and SQIVND (reference sequence). The CDR3 totals 13 residues. V lost 6 bases to trimming and J lost 1 base, with 9 bases between them. The CDR3 reads CASSKGTNTEAFF. The CDR3 DNA is TGTGCCAGTAGCAAGGGGACGAACACTGAAGCTTTCTTT.

J is TRBJ2-7 and V is TRBV6-5, with TRBD1 matching 9 bases. The length of the CDR3 is 16 residues. The trim removed 0 bases at V and 5 bases at J, leaving 8 bases unmatched. The germline gives CDR1 MNHEY, CDR2 SVGAGI. This CDR3 is CASSYSMGTGIHEQYF. CDR3 nucleotide sequence: TGTGCCAGCAGTTACTCGATGGGGACAGGGATCCACGAGCAGTACTTC.

This clonotype was detected ten times or more. The gene calls are TRBV12-3 or TRBV12-4 and TRBJ2-7; 8 positions agree with TRBD1. V lost 5 bases to trimming and J lost 6 bases; unmatched junction nucleotides: 9. CDR3 size: 14 residues. The DNA for the CDR3 is TGTGCCAGCAGTCGCTCGGGACAGGTGTTCGAGCAGTACTTC. It codes for CASSRSGQVFEQYF.

Many counts were recorded for this clonotype. V and J are TRBV7-8 and TRBJ2-5, with TRBD2 matching 9 bases. Losses at the gene ends were 3 bases for V and 4 bases for J; bases not matched to a gene: 3. The CDR3 contains 14 residues. The germline V gene encodes CDR1 SGHVS and CDR2 FQNEAQ. CDR3 residues: CASSFSGSIETQYF. The CDR3 DNA reads as TGTGCCAGCAGCTTTAGCGGGAGTATAGAGACCCAGTACTTC.

In its sample, this clonotype was seen many times. The gene calls are TRBV27 and TRBJ2-7, with 10 nucleotides matching TRBD1. V was pared by 5 bases and J by 4 bases, with 8 bases of the junction left unmatched. The CDR3 sequence is 15 residues long. Germline assignment: CDR1 MNHEY and CDR2 SMNVEV (reference sequence). As DNA, the CDR3 is TGTGCCAGCAGTCCCACCCGACAGGGGGCGTACGAGCAGTACTTC. Its protein product is CASSPTRQGAYEQYF.

The chain employs TRBV10-3 and TRBJ1-2; a weak D match, TRBD1 (5 bases). The CDR3 spans 15 residues. CDR1 is ENHRY and CDR2 is SYGVKD in the germline V gene. V was clipped by 0 bases and J by 4 bases, with 12 bases between them. The CDR3 nucleotides read TGTGCCATCAGTGAGTCGAATGCGGGACCCTATGGCTACACCTTC. It translates to CAISESNAGPYGYTF.